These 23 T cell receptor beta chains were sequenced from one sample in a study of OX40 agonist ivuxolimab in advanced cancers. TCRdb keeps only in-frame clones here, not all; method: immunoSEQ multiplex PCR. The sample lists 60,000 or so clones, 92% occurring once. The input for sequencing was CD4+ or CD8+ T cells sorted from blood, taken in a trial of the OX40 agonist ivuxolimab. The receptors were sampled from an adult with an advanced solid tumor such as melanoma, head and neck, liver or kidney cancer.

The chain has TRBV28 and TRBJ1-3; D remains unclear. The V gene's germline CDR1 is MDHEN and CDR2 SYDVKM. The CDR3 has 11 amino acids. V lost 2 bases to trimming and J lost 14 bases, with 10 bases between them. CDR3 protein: CASSLGTTLYF. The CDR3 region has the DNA TGTGCCAGCAGTTTAGGAACAACACTATATTTT.

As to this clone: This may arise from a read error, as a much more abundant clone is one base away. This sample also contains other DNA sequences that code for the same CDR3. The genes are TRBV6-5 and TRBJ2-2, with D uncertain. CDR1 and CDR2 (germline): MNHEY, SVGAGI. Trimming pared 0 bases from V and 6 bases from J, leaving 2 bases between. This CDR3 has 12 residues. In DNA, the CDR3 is TGTGCCAGCAGTTACTCTGCCGGGGAGCTGTTTTTT. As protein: CASSYSAGELFF.

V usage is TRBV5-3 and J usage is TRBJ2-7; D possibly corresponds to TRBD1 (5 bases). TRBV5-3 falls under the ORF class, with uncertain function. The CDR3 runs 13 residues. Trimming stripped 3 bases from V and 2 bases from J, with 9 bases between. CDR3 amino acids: CARSSDKPYEQYV. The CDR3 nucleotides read TGTGCCAGAAGCTCGGACAAACCCTACGAGCAGTACGTC.

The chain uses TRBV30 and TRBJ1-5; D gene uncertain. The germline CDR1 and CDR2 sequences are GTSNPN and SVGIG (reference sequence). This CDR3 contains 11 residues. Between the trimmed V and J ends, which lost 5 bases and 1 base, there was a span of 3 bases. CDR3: CAWGSNQPQHF. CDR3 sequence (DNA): TGTGCCTGGGGAAGCAATCAGCCCCAGCATTTT. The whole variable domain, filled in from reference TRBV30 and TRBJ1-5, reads SQTIHQWPATLVQPVGSPLSLECTVEGTSNPNLYWYRQAAGRGLQLLFYSVGIGQISSEVPQNLSASRPQDRQFILSSKKLLLSDSGFYLCAWGSNQPQHFGDGTRLSIL.

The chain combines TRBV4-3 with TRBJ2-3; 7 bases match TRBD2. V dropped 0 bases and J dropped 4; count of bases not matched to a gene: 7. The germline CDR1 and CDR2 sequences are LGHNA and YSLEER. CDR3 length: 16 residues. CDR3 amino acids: CASSQDWAGEADTQYF. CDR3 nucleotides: TGCGCCAGCAGCCAAGATTGGGCGGGAGAGGCAGATACGCAGTATTTT.

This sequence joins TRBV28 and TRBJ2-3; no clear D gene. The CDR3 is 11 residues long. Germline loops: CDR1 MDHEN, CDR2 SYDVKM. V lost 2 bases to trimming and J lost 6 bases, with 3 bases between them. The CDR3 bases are TGTGCCAGCAGTTTAGGGGATACGCAGTATTTT. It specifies CASSLGDTQYF. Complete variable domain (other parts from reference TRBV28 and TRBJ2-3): DVKVTQSSRYLVKRTGEKVFLECVQDMDHENMFWYRQDPGLGLRLIYFSYDVKMKEKGDIPEGYSVSREKKERFSLILESASTNQTSMYLCASSLGDTQYFGPGTRLTVL.

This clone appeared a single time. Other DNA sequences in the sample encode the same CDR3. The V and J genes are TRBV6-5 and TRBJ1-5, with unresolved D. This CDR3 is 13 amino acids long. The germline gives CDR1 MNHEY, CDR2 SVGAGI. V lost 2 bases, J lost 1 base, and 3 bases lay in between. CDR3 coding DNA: TGTGCCAGCAGTTACGGGAGCAATCAGCCCCAGCATTTT. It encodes CASSYGSNQPQHF.

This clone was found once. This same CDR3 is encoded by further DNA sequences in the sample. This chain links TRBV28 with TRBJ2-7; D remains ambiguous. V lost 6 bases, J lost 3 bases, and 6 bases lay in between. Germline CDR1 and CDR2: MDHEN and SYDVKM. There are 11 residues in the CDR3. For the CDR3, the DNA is TGTGCCAGCAGCTGGGGCTACGAGCAGTACTTC. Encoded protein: CASSWGYEQYF.

Here the CDR3 reads CASSLGALMYEQYF. The CDR3 DNA reads as TGTGCCAGCAGCTTAGGGGCCTTGATGTACGAGCAGTACTTC. The rearrangement links TRBV7-2 to TRBJ2-7, with D hard to call. The ends were cut back, 1 base at V and 4 bases at J, with 11 bases in the middle. There are 14 residues in the CDR3. CDR1 SGHTA and CDR2 FQGNSA come from the germline V gene.

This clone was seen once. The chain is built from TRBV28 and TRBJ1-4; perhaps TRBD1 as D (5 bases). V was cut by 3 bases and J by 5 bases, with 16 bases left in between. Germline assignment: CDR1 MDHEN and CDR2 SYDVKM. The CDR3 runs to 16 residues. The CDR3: CASSFSAQVLNEKLFF. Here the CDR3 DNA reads TGTGCCAGCAGTTTTTCGGCACAGGTTCTCAATGAAAAACTGTTTTTT. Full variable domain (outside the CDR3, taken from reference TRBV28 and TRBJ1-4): DVKVTQSSRYLVKRTGEKVFLECVQDMDHENMFWYRQDPGLGLRLIYFSYDVKMKEKGDIPEGYSVSREKKERFSLILESASTNQTSMYLCASSFSAQVLNEKLFFGSGTQLSVL.

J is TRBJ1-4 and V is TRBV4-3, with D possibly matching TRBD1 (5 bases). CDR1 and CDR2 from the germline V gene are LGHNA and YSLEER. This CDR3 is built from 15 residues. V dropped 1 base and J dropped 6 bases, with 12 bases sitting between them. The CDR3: CASSQAWGGDEKLFF. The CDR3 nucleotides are TGCGCCAGCAGCCAAGCCTGGGGGGGGGATGAAAAACTGTTTTTT.

CDR3 residues: CASSSGLAGTGELFF. DNA of the CDR3: TGTGCCAGCAGTTCGGGGCTAGCGGGGACCGGGGAGCTGTTTTTT. The rearrangement joins TRBV28 to TRBJ2-2; 9 nucleotides match TRBD2. CDR1 MDHEN and CDR2 SYDVKM come from the germline V gene. The ends lost 4 bases at V and 5 bases at J; junction bases unmatched: 5. This CDR3 is built from 15 residues.

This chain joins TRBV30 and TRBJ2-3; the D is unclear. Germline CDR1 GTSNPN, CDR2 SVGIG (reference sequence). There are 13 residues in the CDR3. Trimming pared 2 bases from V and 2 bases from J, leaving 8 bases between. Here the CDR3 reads CAWSPKATDTQYF. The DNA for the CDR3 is TGTGCCTGGAGTCCAAAAGCCACAGATACGCAGTATTTT.

The DNA of the CDR3 is TGTGCCAGCAGTTTGGACAGGGGAAACACCATATATTTT. Protein product: CASSLDRGNTIYF. The chain recombines TRBV28 with TRBJ1-3, with 7 bases lining up with TRBD1. This CDR3 has 13 amino acids. Germline trimming cut 3 bases from V and 4 bases from J; bases unmatched to any gene: 0. Germline CDR1 reads MDHEN; CDR2 reads SYDVKM.

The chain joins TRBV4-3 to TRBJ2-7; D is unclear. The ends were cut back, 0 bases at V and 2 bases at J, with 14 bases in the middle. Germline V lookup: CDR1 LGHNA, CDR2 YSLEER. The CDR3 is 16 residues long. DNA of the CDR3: TGCGCCAGCAGCCAAGAAGTAGATAGTCCGACCTACGAGCAGTACTTC. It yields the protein CASSQEVDSPTYEQYF.

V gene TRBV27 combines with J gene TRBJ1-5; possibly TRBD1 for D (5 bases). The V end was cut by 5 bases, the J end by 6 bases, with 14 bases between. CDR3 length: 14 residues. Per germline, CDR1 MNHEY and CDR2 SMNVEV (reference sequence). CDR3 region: CASSTLGLGQPQHF. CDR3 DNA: TGTGCCAGCAGTACCCTGGGGCTCGGTCAGCCCCAGCATTTT.

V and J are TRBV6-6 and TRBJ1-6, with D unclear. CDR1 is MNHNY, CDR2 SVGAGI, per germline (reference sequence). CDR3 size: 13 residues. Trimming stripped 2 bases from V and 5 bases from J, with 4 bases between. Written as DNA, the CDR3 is TGTGCCAGCAGTTACGCGGATAATTCACCCCTCCACTTT. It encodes CASSYADNSPLHF.

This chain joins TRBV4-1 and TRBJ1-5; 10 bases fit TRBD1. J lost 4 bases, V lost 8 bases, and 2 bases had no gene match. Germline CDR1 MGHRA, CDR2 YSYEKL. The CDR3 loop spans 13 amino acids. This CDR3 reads CASGTGVNQPQHF. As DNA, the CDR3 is TGCGCCAGCGGGACAGGGGTAAATCAGCCCCAGCATTTT.

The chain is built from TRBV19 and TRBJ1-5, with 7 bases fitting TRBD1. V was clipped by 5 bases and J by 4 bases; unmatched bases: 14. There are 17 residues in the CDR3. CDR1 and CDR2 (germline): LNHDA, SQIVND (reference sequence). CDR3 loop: CASSLYPGTELNQPQHF. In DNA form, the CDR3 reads TGTGCCAGTAGTCTTTATCCCGGGACAGAACTAAATCAGCCCCAGCATTTT.

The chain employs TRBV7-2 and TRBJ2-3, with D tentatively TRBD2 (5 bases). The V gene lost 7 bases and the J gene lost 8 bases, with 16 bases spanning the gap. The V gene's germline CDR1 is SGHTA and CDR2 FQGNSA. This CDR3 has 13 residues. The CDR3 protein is CASILLVKGTQYF. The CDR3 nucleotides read TGTGCCAGCATCCTACTAGTGAAGGGTACGCAGTATTTT.

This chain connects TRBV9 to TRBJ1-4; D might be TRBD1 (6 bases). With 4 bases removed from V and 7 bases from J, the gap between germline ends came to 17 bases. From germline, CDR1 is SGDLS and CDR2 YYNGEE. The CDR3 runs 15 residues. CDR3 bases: TGTGCCAGCAGCACCAGACAGGACTTTCCTGAAAAACTGTTTTTT. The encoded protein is CASSTRQDFPEKLFF.

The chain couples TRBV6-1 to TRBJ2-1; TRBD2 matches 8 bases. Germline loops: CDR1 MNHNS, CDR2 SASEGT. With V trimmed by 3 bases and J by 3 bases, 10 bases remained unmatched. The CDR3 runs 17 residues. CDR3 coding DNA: TGTGCCAGCAGTGACCAGACGGGGCTAGCGGGCTACAATGAGCAGTTCTTC. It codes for CASSDQTGLAGYNEQFF.

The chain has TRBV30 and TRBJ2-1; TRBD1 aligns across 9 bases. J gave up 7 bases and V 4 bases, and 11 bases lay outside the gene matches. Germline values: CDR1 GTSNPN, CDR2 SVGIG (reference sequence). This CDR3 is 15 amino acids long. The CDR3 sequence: CAWTLGQGIRNEQFF. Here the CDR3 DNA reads TGTGCCTGGACCTTGGGACAGGGAATCCGGAATGAGCAGTTCTTC.